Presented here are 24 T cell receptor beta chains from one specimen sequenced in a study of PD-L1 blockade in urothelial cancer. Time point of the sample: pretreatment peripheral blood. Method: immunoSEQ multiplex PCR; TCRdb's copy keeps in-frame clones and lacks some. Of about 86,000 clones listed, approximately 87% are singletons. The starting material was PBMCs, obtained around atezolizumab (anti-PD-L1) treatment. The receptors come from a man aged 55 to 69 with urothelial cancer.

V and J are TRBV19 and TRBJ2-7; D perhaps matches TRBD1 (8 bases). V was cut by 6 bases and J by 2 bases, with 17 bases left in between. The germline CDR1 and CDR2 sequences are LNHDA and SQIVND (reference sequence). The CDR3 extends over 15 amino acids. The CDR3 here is CASSSRTGRAYEQYF. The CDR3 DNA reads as TGTGCCAGTAGCTCGAGGACAGGGAGGGCCTACGAGCAGTACTTC.

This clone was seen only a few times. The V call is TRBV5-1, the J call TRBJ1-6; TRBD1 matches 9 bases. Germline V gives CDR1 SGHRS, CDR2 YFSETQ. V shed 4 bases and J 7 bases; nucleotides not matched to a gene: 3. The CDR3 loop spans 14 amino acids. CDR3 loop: CASSPGQGNSPLHF. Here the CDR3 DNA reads TGCGCCAGCAGCCCAGGACAGGGGAATTCACCCCTCCACTTT.

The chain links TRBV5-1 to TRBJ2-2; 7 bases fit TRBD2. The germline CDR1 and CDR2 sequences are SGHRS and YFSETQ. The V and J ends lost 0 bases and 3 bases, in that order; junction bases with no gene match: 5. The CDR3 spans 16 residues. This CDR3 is CASSLVPGRDTGELFF. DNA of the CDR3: TGCGCCAGCAGCTTGGTTCCAGGGAGGGACACCGGGGAGCTGTTTTTT.

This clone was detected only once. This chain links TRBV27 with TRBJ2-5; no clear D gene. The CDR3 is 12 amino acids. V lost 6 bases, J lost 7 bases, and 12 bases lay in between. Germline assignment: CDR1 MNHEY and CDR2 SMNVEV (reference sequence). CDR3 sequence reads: CASSVHLGTQYF. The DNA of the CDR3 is TGTGCCAGCAGCGTCCACCTCGGGACCCAGTACTTC.

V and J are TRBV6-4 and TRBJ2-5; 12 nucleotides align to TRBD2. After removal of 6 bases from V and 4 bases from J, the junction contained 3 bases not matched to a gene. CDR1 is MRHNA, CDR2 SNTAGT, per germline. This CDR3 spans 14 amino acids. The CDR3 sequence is CASSPTSGGETQYF. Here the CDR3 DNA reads TGTGCCAGCAGCCCGACTAGCGGGGGAGAGACCCAGTACTTC.

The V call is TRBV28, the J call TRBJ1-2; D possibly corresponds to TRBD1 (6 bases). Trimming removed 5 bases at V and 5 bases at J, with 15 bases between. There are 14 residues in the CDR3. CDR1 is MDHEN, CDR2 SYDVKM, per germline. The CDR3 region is CASSVARGRYGYTF. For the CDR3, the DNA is TGTGCCAGCAGTGTCGCCAGGGGCAGGTATGGCTACACCTTC.

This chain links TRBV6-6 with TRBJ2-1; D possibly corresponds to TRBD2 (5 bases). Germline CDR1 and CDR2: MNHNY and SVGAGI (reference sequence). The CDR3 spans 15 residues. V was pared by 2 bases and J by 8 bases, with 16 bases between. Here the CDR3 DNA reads TGTGCCAGCAGTTACGGCCATACGGAGGTAGATGAGCAGTTCTTC. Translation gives CASSYGHTEVDEQFF.

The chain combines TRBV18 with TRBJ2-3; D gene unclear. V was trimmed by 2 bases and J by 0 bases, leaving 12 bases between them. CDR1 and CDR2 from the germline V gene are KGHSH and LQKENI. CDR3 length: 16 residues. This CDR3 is CASSPSTDPSTDTQYF. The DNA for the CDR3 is TGTGCCAGCTCACCATCCACAGATCCTAGCACAGATACGCAGTATTTT.

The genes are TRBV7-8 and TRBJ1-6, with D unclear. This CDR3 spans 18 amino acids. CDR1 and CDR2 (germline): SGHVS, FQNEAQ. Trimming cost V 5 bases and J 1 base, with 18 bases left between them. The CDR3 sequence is CASSPTPAGRSYNSPLHF. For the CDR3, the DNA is TGTGCCAGCAGCCCGACTCCGGCGGGGAGGTCCTATAATTCACCCCTCCACTTT.

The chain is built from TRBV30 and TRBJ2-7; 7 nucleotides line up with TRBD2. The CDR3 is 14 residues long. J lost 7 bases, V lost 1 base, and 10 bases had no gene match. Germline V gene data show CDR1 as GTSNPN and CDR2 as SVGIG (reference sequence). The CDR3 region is CAWSGGSADGEQYF. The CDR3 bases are TGTGCCTGGAGTGGCGGGAGTGCCGACGGGGAGCAGTACTTC.

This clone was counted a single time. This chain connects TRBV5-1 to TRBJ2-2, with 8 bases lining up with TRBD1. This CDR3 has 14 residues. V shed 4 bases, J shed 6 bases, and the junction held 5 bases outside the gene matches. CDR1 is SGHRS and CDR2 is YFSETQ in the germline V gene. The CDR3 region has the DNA TGCGCCAGCAGCCCCATACAGGGGGCCGGGGAGCTGTTTTTT. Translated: CASSPIQGAGELFF. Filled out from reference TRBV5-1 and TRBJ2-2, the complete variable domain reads KAGVTQTPRYLIKTRGQQVTLSCSPISGHRSVSWYQQTPGQGLQFLFEYFSETQRNKGNFPGRFSGRQFSNSRSEMNVSTLELGDSALYLCASSPIQGAGELFFGEGSRLTVL.

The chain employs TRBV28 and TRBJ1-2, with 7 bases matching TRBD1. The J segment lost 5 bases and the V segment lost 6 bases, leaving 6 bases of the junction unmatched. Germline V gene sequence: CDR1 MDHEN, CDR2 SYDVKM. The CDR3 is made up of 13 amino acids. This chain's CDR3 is CASRSTGWYGYTF. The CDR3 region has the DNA TGTGCCAGCAGATCGACAGGGTGGTATGGCTACACCTTC.

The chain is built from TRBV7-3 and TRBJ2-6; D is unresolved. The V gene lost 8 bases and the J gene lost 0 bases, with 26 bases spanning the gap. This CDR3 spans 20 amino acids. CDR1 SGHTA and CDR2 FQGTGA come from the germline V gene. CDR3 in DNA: TGTGCCAGCTCCCCCGAAGTATATGGCACGCTCCACTCTGGGGCCAACGTCCTGACTTTC. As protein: CASSPEVYGTLHSGANVLTF. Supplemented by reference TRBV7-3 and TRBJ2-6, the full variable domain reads GAGVSQTPSNKVTEKGKYVELRCDPISGHTALYWYRQSLGQGPEFLIYFQGTGAADDSGLPNDRFFAVRPEGSVSTLKIQRTERGDSAVYLCASSPEVYGTLHSGANVLTFGAGSRLTVL.

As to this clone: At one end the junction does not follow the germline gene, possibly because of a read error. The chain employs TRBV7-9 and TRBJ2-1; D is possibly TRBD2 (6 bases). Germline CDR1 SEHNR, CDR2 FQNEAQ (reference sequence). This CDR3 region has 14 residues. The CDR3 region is CASSLAREYNEQFF. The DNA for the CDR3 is TGTGCCAGCAGCCTAGCGAGAGAGTACAATGAGCAGTTCTTC.

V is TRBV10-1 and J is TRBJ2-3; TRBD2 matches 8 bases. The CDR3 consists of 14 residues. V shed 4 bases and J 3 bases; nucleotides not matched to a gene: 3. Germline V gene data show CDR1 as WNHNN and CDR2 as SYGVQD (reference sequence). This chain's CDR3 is CASSGTSRTDTQYF. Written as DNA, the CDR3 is TGCGCCAGCAGTGGGACTAGCAGAACAGATACGCAGTATTTT.

In nucleotides, the CDR3 is TGTGCCAGCAGCTTGGCCAGGGGGCCTAATGAAAAACTGTTTTTT. Translating gives CASSLARGPNEKLFF. The chain couples TRBV5-4 to TRBJ1-4, with 8 bases aligning to TRBD1. The CDR3 extends over 15 amino acids. The V segment lost 0 bases and the J segment 3 bases; nucleotides outside the gene matches: 1. Germline assignment: CDR1 SGHNT and CDR2 YYREEE (reference sequence). The complete variable domain, with remaining parts taken from reference TRBV5-4 and TRBJ1-4, reads ETGVTQSPTHLIKTRGQQVTLRCSSQSGHNTVSWYQQALGQGPQFIFQYYREEENGRGNFPPRFSGLQFPNYSSELNVNALELDDSALYLCASSLARGPNEKLFFGSGTQLSVL.

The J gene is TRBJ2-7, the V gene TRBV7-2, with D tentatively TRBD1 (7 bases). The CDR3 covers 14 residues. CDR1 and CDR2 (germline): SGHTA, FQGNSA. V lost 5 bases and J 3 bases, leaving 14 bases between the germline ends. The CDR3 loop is CASSQGGQNYEQYF. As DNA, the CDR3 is TGTGCCAGCAGCCAGGGGGGACAGAACTACGAGCAGTACTTC.

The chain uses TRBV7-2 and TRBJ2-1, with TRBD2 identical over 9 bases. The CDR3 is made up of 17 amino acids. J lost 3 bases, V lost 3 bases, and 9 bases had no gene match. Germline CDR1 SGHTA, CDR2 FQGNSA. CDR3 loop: CASSLIISGGGYNEQFF. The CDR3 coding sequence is TGTGCCAGCAGCTTGATCATTAGCGGGGGTGGCTACAATGAGCAGTTCTTC.

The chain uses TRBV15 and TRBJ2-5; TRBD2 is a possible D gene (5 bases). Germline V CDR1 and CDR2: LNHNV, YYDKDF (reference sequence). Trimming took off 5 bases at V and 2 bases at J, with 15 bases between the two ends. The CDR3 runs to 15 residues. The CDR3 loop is CATSPGRRRQETQYF. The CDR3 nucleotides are TGTGCCACCAGCCCTGGGAGACGGAGACAAGAGACCCAGTACTTC. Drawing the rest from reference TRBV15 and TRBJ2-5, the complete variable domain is DAMVIQNPRYQVTQFGKPVTLSCSQTLNHNVMYWYQQKSSQAPKLLFHYYDKDFNNEADTPDNFQSRRPNTSFCFLDIRSPGLGDTAMYLCATSPGRRRQETQYFGPGTRLLVL.

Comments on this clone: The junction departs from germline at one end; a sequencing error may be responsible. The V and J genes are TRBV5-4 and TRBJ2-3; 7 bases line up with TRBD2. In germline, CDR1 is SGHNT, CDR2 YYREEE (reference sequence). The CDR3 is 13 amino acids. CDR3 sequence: CANSLAGADTQYF. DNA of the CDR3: TGTGCCAACAGCTTGGCGGGGGCAGATACGCAGTATTTT.

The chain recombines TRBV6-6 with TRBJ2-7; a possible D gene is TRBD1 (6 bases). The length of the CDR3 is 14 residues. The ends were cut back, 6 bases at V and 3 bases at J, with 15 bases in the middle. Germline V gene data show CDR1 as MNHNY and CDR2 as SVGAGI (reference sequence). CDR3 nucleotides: TGTGCCAGCAGCCCCATTCTACAGGGCTACGAGCAGTACTTC. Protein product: CASSPILQGYEQYF.

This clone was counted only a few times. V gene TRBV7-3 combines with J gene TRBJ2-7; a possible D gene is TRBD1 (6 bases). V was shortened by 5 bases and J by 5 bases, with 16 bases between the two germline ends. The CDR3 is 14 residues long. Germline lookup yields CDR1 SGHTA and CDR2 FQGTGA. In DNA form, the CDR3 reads TGTGCCAGCAGCCCCCCGGGACATAAAGACGAGCAGTACTTC. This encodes CASSPPGHKDEQYF.

CDR3: CASSFDRGGNEQFF. The CDR3 DNA reads as TGTGCCAGCAGTTTTGACAGGGGCGGCAATGAGCAGTTCTTC. The chain is built from TRBV28 and TRBJ2-1, with TRBD1 matching 8 bases. This CDR3 contains 14 residues. Germline V gene lookup returns CDR1 MDHEN and CDR2 SYDVKM. V lost 3 bases to trimming and J lost 6 bases; unmatched junction nucleotides: 4. Full variable domain (remainder filled in from reference TRBV28 and TRBJ2-1): DVKVTQSSRYLVKRTGEKVFLECVQDMDHENMFWYRQDPGLGLRLIYFSYDVKMKEKGDIPEGYSVSREKKERFSLILESASTNQTSMYLCASSFDRGGNEQFFGPGTRLTVL.

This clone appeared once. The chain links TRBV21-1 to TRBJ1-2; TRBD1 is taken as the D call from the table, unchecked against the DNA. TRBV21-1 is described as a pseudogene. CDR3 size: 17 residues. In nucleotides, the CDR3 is TGTGCCAGCAGCAAACGAAGTAGCACAGGAGTAATCTATGGCTACACCTTC. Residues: CASSKRSSTGVIYGYTF.